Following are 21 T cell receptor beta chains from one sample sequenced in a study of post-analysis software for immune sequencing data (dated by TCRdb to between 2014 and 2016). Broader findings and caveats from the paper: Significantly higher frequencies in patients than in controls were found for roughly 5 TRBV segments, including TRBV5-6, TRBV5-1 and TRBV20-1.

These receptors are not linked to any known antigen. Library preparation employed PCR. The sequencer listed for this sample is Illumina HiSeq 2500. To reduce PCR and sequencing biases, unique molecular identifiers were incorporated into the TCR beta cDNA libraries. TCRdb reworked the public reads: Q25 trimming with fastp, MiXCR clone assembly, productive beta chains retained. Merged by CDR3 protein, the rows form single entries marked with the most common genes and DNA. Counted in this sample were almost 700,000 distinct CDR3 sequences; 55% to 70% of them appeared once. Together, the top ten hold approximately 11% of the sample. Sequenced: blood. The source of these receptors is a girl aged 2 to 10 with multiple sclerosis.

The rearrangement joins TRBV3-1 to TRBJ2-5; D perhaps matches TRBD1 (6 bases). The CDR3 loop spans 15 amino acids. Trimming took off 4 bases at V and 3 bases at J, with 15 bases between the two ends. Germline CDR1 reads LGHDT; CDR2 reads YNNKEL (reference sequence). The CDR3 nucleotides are TGTGCCAGCAGCCGAGAACAGGGTTGGGAAGAGACCCAGTACTTC. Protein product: CASSREQGWEETQYF.

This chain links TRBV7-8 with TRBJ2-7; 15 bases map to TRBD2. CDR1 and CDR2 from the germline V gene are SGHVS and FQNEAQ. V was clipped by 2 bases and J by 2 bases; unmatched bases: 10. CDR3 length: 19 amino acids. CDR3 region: CASSLPSGTSGRRPYEQYF. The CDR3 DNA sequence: TGTGCCAGCAGCTTACCCTCCGGGACTAGCGGGAGGCGCCCCTACGAGCAGTACTTC.

CDR3 sequence reads: CASSPRGSGRGSSYNEQFF. The CDR3 DNA reads as TGTGCCAGCAGCCCCAGGGGTAGCGGGAGGGGAAGCTCCTACAATGAGCAGTTCTTC. This chain connects TRBV7-3 to TRBJ2-1; 11 bases are a match to TRBD2. V lost 5 bases and J lost 0; bases outside the gene matches: 12. Per the germline V gene, CDR1 is SGHTA and CDR2 is FQGTGA. The CDR3 is 19 amino acids.

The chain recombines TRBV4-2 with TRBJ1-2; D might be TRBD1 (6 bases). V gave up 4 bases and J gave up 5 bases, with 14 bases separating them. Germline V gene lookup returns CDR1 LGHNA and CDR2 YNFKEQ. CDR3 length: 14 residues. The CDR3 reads CASSRRTTGYGYTF. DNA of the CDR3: TGTGCCAGCAGCCGACGAACTACAGGGTATGGCTACACCTTC.

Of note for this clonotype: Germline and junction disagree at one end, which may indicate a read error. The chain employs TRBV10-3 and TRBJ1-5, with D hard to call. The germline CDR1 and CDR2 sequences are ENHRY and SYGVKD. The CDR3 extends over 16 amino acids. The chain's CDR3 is CAISESGSWGNQPQHF. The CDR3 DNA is TGCGCCATCAGTGAGTCGGGGAGTTGGGGCAATCAGCCCCAGCATTTT.

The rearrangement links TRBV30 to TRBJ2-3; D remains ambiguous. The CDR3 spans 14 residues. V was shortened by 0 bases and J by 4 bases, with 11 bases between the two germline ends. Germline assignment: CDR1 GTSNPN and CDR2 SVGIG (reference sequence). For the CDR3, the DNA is TGTGCCTGGAGTGTTGGGGTAGCCCCAGATACGCAGTATTTT. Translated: CAWSVGVAPDTQYF.

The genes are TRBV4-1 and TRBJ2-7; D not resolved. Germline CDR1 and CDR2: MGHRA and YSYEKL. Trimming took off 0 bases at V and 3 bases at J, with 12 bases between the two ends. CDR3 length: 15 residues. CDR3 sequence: CASSQEQPPLYEQYF. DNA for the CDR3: TGCGCCAGCAGCCAAGAACAACCCCCCCTCTACGAGCAGTACTTC.

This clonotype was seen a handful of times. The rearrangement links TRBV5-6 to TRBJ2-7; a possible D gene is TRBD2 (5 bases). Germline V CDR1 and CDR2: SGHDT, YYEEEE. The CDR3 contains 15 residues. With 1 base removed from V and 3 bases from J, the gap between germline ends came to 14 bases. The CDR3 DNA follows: TGTGCCAGCAGCTTGCGGGGTAGCAGATTCTACGAGCAGTACTTC. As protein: CASSLRGSRFYEQYF.

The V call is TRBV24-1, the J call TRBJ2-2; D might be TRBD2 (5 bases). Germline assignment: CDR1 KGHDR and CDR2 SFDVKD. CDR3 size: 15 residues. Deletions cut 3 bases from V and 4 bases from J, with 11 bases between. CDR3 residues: CATSDLGSGTGELFF. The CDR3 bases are TGTGCCACCAGTGATCTGGGGAGCGGCACCGGGGAGCTGTTTTTT.

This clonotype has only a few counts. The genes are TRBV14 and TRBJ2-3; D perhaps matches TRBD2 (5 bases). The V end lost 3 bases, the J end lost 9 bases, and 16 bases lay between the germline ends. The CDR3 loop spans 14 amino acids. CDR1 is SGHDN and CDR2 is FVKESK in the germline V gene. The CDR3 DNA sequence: TGTGCCAGCAGCCACCCCCCCGAGCGGCCAACGCAGTATTTT. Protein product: CASSHPPERPTQYF.

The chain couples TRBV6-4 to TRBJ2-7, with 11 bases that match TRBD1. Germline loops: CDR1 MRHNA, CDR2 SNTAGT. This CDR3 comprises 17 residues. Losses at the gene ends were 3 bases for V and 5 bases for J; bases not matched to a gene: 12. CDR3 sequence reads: CASSEPLPGQGEDEQYF. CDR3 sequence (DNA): TGTGCCAGCAGTGAACCCTTACCGGGACAGGGGGAGGACGAGCAGTACTTC.

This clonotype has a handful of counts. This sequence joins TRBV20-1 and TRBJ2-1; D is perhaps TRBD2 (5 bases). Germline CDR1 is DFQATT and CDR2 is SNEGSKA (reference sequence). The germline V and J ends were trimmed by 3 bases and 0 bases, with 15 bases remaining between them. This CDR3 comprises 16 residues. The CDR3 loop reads CSASGLPTISYNEQFF. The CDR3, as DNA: TGCAGTGCTAGCGGACTTCCCACGATCTCCTACAATGAGCAGTTCTTC.

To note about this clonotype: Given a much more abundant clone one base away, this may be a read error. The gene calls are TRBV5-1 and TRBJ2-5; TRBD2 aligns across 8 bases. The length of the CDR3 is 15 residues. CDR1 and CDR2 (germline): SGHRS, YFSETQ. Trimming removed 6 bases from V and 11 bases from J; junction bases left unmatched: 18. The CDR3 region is CASTQLAASHNEQYF. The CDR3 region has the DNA TGCGCCAGCACTCAACTAGCGGCTAGCCACAATGAGCAGTACTTC.

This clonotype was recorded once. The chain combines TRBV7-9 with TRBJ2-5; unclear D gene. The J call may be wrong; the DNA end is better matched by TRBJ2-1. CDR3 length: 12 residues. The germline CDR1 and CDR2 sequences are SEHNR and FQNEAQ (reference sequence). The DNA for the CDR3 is TGTGCCAGCAGCTTACGTCAAGAGACCCAGTTCTTC. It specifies CASSLRQETQFF.

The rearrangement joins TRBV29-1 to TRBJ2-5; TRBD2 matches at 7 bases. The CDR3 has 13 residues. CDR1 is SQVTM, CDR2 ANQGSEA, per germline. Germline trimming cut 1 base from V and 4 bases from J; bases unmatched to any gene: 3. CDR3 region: CSVEVRGVETQYF. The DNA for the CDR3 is TGCAGCGTTGAAGTTCGGGGGGTAGAGACCCAGTACTTC.

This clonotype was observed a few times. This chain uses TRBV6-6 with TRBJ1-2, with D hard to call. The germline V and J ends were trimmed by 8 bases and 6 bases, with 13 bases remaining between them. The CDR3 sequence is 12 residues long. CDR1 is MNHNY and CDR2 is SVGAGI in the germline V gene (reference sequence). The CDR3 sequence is CASAYGGNGYTF. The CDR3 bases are TGTGCCAGCGCCTACGGAGGGAATGGCTACACCTTC.

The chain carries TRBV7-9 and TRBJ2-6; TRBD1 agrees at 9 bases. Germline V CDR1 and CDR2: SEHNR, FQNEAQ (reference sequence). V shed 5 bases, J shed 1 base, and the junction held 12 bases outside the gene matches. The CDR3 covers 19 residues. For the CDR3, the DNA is TGTGCCAGCAGCGCCGGGACAGGGTCCTTAACTTCTGGGGCCAACGTCCTGACTTTC. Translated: CASSAGTGSLTSGANVLTF.

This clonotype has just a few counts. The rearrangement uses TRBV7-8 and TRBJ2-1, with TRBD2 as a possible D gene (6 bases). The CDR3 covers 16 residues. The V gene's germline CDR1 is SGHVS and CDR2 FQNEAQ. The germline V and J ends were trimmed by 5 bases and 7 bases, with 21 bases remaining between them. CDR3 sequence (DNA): TGTGCCAGCAGCAGGAGGGACCGCCATACGGCGAATGAGCAGTTCTTC. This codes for CASSRRDRHTANEQFF. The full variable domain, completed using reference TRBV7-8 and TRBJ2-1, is GAGVSQSPRYKVAKRGQDVALRCDPISGHVSLFWYQQALGQGPEFLTYFQNEAQLDKSGLPSDRFFAERPEGSVSTLKIQRTQQEDSAVYLCASSRRDRHTANEQFFGPGTRLTVL.

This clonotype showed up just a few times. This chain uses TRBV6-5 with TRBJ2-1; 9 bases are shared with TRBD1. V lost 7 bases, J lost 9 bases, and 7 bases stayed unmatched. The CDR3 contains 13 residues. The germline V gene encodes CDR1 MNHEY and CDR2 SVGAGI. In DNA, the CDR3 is TGTGCCAGCACCGGGACAGGGTCTGGTGAGCAGTTCTTC. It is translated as CASTGTGSGEQFF.

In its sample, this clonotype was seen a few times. DNA of the CDR3: TGTGCCAGCAGCTCAAACGGGGTTGGAGAGACCCAGTACTTC. This sequence encodes CASSSNGVGETQYF. The J gene is TRBJ2-5, the V gene TRBV7-9, with a weak D call TRBD2 (5 bases). V shed 4 bases and J shed 4 bases, with 13 bases lying between them. This CDR3 has 14 residues. CDR1 is SEHNR, CDR2 FQNEAQ, per germline (reference sequence).

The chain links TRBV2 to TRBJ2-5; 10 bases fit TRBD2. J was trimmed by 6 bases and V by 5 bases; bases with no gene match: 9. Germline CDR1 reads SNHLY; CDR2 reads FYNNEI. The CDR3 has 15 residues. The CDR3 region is CASSSGTSDVKTQYF. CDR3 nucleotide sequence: TGTGCCAGCAGTTCCGGGACTAGCGATGTCAAGACCCAGTACTTC. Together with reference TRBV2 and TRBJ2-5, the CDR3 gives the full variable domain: EPEVTQTPSHQVTQMGQEVILRCVPISNHLYFYWYRQILGQKVEFLVSFYNNEISEKSEIFDDQFSVERPDGSNFTLKIRSTKLEDSAMYFCASSSGTSDVKTQYFGPGTRLLVL.